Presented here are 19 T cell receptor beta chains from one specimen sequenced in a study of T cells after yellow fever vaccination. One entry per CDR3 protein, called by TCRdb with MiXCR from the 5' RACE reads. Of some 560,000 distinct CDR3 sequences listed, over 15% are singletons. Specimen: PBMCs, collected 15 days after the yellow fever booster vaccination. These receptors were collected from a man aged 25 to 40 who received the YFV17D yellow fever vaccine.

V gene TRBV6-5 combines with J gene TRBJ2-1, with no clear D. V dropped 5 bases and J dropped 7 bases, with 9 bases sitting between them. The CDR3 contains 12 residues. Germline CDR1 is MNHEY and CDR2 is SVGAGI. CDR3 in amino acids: CASSTILNEQFF. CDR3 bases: TGTGCCAGCAGTACGATCTTAAATGAGCAGTTCTTC.

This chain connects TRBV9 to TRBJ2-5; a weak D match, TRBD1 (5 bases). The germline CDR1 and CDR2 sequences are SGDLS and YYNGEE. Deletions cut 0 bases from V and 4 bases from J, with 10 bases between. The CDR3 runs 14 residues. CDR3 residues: CASSVGGSRETQYF. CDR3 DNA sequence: TGTGCCAGCAGCGTAGGGGGCAGTCGAGAGACCCAGTACTTC.

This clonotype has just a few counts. The CDR3: CASSLHGEKLFF. CDR3 sequence (DNA): TGTGCCAGCAGCCTTCACGGGGAAAAACTGTTTTTT. V gene TRBV12-3 or TRBV12-4 combines with J gene TRBJ1-4; D gene ambiguous. Deletions cut 6 bases from V and 8 bases from J, with 10 bases between. This CDR3 has 12 residues.

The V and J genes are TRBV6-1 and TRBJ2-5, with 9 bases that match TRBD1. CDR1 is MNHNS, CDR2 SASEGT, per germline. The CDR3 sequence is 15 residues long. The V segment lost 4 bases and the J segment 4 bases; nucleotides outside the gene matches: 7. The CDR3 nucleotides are TGTGCCAGCAGTGGAGACACAGGGGGCCGAGAGACCCAGTACTTC. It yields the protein CASSGDTGGRETQYF.

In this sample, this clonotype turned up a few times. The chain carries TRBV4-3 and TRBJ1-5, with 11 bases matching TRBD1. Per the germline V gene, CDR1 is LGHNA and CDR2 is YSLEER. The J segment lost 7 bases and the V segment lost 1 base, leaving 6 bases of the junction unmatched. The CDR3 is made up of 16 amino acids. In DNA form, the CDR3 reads TGCGCCAGCAGCCAAGGTCCGGGACAGGGGGTCCAGCCCCAGCATTTT. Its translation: CASSQGPGQGVQPQHF.

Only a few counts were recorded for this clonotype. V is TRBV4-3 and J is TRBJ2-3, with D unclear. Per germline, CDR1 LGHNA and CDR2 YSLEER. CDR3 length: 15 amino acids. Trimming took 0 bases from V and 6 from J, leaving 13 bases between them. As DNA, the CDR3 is TGCGCCAGCAGCCAAGAATTCGGATTAAGTGATACGCAGTATTTT. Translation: CASSQEFGLSDTQYF.

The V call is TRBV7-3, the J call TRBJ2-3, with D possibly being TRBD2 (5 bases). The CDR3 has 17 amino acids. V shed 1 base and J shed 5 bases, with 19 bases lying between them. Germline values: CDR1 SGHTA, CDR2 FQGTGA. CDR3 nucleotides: TGTGCCAGCAGCTTAATCCCCGTAGAGGGCTTAGGAGATACGCAGTATTTT. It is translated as CASSLIPVEGLGDTQYF.

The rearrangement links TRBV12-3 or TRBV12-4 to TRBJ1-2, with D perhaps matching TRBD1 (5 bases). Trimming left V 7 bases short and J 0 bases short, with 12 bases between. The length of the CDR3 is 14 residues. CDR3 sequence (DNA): TGTGCCAGCACGCCCGGGGGGGCTAACTATGGCTACACCTTC. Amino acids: CASTPGGANYGYTF.

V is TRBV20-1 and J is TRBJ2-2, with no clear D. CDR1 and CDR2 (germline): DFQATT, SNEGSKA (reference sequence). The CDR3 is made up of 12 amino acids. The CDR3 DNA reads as TGCCAAACCTTCGCGAACACCGGGGAGCTGTTTTTT. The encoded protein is CQTFANTGELFF.

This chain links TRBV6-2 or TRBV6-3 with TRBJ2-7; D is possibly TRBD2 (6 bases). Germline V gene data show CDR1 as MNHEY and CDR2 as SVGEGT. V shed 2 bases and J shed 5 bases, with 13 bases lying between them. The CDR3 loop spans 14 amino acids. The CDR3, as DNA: TGTGCCAGCAGTTACGGGGGGACCCGCCACGAGCAGTACTTC. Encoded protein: CASSYGGTRHEQYF.

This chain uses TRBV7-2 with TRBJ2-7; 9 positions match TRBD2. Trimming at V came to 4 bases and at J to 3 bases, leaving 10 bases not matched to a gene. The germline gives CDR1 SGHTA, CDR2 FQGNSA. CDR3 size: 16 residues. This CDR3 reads CASSSFSGSALYEQYF. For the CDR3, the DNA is TGTGCCAGCAGCTCCTTTAGCGGGAGTGCCCTCTACGAGCAGTACTTC.

As DNA, the CDR3 is TGTGCCAGCAGCTTAATGTCGACTATTCTCTACGAGCAGTACTTC. Its translation is CASSLMSTILYEQYF. The V and J genes are TRBV7-2 and TRBJ2-7; possible D gene TRBD2, 5 bases. The CDR3 has 15 residues. CDR1 SGHTA and CDR2 FQGNSA come from the germline V gene. The V end lost 2 bases, the J end lost 3 bases, and 14 bases lay between the germline ends.

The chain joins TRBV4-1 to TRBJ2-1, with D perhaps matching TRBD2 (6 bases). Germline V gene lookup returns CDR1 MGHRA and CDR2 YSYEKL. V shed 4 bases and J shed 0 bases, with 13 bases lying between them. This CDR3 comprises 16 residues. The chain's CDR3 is CASSPSSGHSYNEQFF. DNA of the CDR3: TGCGCCAGCAGCCCTAGCAGCGGGCACTCCTACAATGAGCAGTTCTTC.

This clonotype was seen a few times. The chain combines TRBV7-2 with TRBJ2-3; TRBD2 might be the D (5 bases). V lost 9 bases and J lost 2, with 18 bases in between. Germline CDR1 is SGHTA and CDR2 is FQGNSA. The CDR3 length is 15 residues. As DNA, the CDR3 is TGTGCCAGTCTAGGGCGGGCCACCCTCACAGATACGCAGTATTTT. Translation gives CASLGRATLTDTQYF.

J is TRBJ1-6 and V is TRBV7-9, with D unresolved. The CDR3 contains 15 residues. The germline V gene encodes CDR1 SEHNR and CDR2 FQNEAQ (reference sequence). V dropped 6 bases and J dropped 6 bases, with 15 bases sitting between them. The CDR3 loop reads CASRSPQDPNSPLHF. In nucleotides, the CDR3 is TGTGCCAGCAGGTCCCCCCAGGACCCTAATTCACCCCTCCACTTT.

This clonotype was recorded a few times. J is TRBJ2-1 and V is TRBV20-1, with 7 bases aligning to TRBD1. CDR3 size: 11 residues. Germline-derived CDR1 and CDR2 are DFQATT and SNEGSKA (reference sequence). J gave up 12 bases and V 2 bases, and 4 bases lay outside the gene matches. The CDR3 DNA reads TGCAGTGCTAGATCGTCAGGGGGGCAGTTCTTC. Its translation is CSARSSGGQFF.

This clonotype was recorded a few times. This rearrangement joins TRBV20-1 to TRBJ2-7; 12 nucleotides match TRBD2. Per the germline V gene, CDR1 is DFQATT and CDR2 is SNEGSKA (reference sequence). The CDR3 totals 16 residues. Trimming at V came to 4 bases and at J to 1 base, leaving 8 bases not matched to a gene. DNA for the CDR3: TGCAGTGCTACGAGGACTAGCGGGGACAGATCCTACGAGCAGTACTTC. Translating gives CSATRTSGDRSYEQYF.

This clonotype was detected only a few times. Written as DNA, the CDR3 is TGCAGCGTTGAGGGACAGGCCGGTCAGCCCCAGCATTTT. This translates into CSVEGQAGQPQHF. This chain uses TRBV29-1 with TRBJ1-5; 8 bases agree with TRBD1. The CDR3 is 13 amino acids. CDR1 SQVTM and CDR2 ANQGSEA come from the germline V gene. The V and J ends lost 3 bases and 6 bases, in that order; junction bases with no gene match: 4.

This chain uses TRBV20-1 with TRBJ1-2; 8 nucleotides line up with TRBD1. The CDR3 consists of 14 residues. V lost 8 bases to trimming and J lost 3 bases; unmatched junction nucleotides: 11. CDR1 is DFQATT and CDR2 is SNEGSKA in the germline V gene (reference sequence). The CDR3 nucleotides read TGCAGTTCTAATCGGCCCAGGGGGCACTATGGCTACACCTTC. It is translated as CSSNRPRGHYGYTF.